This is a list of T cell receptor beta chains from one sample in a study of T cells in localized non-small cell lung cancer. Profiled with immunoSEQ multiplex PCR; TCRdb holds only in-frame clones, not every one. The sample has some 30,000 clones; around 86% are singletons. The sample consisted of peripheral blood, taken before any cancer treatment. The receptors originated from a male donor older than 55 with stage III lung adenocarcinoma. Both conserved end residues are trimmed from each CDR3.

>13|TRBV5-4
ASSVDLLAKNIQY
>11|TRBV29-1
SVETPLTYEQY
>12|TRBV6-1
ASSAHQGNTEAF
>14|TRBV11-2
ASRGKQGWIYNEQF
>14|TRBV6-5
ASSYRPPSSYNEQF
>11|TRBV6-1
ASSDFKGTGAF
>14|TRBV4-2
ASSQAQPGRETEAF
>14|TRBV9
ASSAGPEGSGNTIY
>11|TRBV11-3
ASSSGYSYEQY
>12|TRBV6-1
ASSEAGTAAEAF
>12|TRBV27
ASSPNYRGETQY